Listed below are T cell receptor beta chains from one sample, sequenced in a study of CD8+ T cells in alopecia areata. Assay used: immunoSEQ multiplex PCR; TCRdb lists only in-frame clones, some missing. Here the sample spans 150,000 or so clones, roughly 65% being singletons. The material was CD4+ T cells sorted from blood, obtained at week 4, from a patient treated with tofacitinib. The receptors shown here come from a human donor with alopecia areata. The CDR3 runs from the conserved cysteine through the conserved F or W. D genes are given only for firm matches. For some rows the clone size is stated as once, few or many, or as a class when expanded; others skip it.

clone size	V gene	J gene	D gene	CDR3 protein	CDR3 DNA
NA	TRBV30	TRBJ1-5	NA	CAWSGPGLYQPQHF	TGTGCCTGGAGTGGACCAGGGCTTTATCAGCCCCAGCATTTT
NA	TRBV9	TRBJ1-6	NA	CASSPGVLSPLHF	TGTGCCAGCAGCCCAGGGGTTCTCTCACCCCTCCACTTT
NA	TRBV25-1	TRBJ2-3	TRBD1	CASSEGDSSTDTQYF	TGTGCCAGCAGTGAGGGGGACAGTTCAACAGATACGCAGTATTTT
NA	TRBV2	TRBJ2-1	TRBD1	CASSREGGLVNEQFF	TGTGCCAGCAGTCGTGAAGGGGGCCTCGTTAATGAGCAGTTCTTC
NA	TRBV30	TRBJ1-2	NA	CAWSGTATNYGYTF	TGTGCCTGGAGTGGAACAGCTACTAACTATGGCTACACCTTC
NA	TRBV29-1	TRBJ2-7	NA	CSVLFYEQYF	TGCAGCGTTTTGTTCTACGAGCAGTACTTC
NA	TRBV27	TRBJ2-3	NA	CASSSGYTDTQYF	TGTGCCAGCAGTTCGGGATACACAGATACGCAGTATTTT
NA	TRBV7-9	TRBJ2-6	NA	CASSLFTPYSGANVLTF	TGTGCCAGCAGCTTATTTACACCCTACTCTGGGGCCAACGTCCTGACTTTC
NA	TRBV30	TRBJ2-2	NA	CAWSATGTGELFF	TGTGCCTGGAGTGCGACAGGCACCGGGGAGCTGTTTTTT
NA	TRBV25-1	TRBJ1-2	NA	CASSDRDYGYTF	TGTGCCAGCAGTGACAGGGACTATGGCTACACCTTC
NA	TRBV11-2	TRBJ1-2	NA	CASSLVLQVNYGYTF	TGTGCCAGCAGCTTAGTACTACAAGTTAACTATGGCTACACCTTC
NA	TRBV5-6	TRBJ1-5	TRBD1	CASSLAGQGYQPQHF	TGTGCCAGCAGCTTGGCAGGACAGGGTTATCAGCCCCAGCATTTT
few	TRBV28	TRBJ1-5	TRBD1	CASSEQQGARAQHF	TGTGCCAGCAGTGAACAACAGGGGGCCAGGGCCCAGCATTTT
NA	TRBV30	TRBJ1-6	TRBD1	CAWSVQGGDSPLHF	TGTGCCTGGAGTGTACAAGGGGGCGATTCACCCCTCCACTTT
NA	TRBV30	TRBJ2-3	NA	CAWSPGTSTDTQYF	TGTGCCTGGAGCCCCGGGACAAGCACAGATACGCAGTATTTT